This entry lists 18 T cell receptor beta chains sequenced from one sample in a study of glioma-infiltrating T cells after dendritic cell vaccination (dated by TCRdb to the mid-2010s). The library came from the immunoSEQ multiplex PCR assay. TCRdb holds this immuneACCESS table with in-frame rearrangements only. Some clones are missing; in checked studies, unresolved V genes explain under half, and the rest has no known cause. The sample profile shows nearly 85,000 clones; around 90% of them were found once. Approximately 3% of the sample is in the top ten clones. The source material was blood, sampled before dendritic cell vaccination. Receptors were obtained from a human donor with glioblastoma.

This chain uses TRBV19 with TRBJ2-1; TRBD1 agrees at 8 bases. This CDR3 is built from 14 residues. V shed 0 bases, J shed 9 bases, and the junction held 4 bases outside the gene matches. Germline-derived CDR1 and CDR2 are LNHDA and SQIVND (reference sequence). CDR3 sequence (DNA): TGTGCCAGTAGTATAGACGGACAGGGATTTGAGCAGTTCTTC. Translating it yields CASSIDGQGFEQFF.

The chain combines TRBV4-1 with TRBJ2-7; 7 bases line up with TRBD2. The V segment lost 1 base and the J segment 5 bases; nucleotides outside the gene matches: 14. CDR3 size: 17 residues. Looked up from germline, CDR1 is MGHRA and CDR2 is YSYEKL. In nucleotides, the CDR3 is TGCGCCAGCAGCCAAGGGATGAGGGAGGGCCTGTTGGACGAGCAGTACTTC. Translation: CASSQGMREGLLDEQYF.

This sequence joins TRBV18 and TRBJ2-4, with TRBD1 matching 8 bases. CDR1 is KGHSH, CDR2 LQKENI, per germline. The J segment lost 0 bases and the V segment lost 3 bases, leaving 7 bases of the junction unmatched. CDR3 length: 17 residues. The chain's CDR3 is CASSPVQGALAKNIQYF. The CDR3 nucleotides are TGTGCCAGCTCACCCGTTCAGGGGGCACTAGCCAAAAACATTCAGTACTTC.

This clone was observed a single time. The genes are TRBV28 and TRBJ1-2, with 10 bases aligning to TRBD1. In germline, CDR1 is MDHEN, CDR2 SYDVKM. The CDR3 runs 13 residues. V lost 6 bases, J lost 2 bases, and 0 bases stayed unmatched. The CDR3 loop is CASRDRGNYGYTF. The CDR3 DNA sequence: TGTGCCAGCAGGGACAGGGGGAACTATGGCTACACCTTC.

The genes are TRBV5-5 and TRBJ2-1; D might be TRBD1 (6 bases). The V and J ends lost 1 base and 0 bases respectively, with 8 bases between them. CDR3 length equals 15 residues. In germline, CDR1 is SGHKS, CDR2 YYEKEE (reference sequence). The CDR3 sequence is CASSLTGTSYNEQFF. DNA of the CDR3: TGTGCCAGCAGCTTGACAGGGACCTCCTACAATGAGCAGTTCTTC.

The rearrangement uses TRBV18 and TRBJ1-5; D is possibly TRBD1 (5 bases). The germline V gene encodes CDR1 KGHSH and CDR2 LQKENI. Trimming pared 4 bases from V and 0 bases from J, leaving 10 bases between. CDR3 size: 15 residues. DNA for the CDR3: TGTGCCAGCTCACGCGGGACGGATAGCAATCAGCCCCAGCATTTT. This encodes CASSRGTDSNQPQHF. Based on the CDR3 plus reference TRBV18 and TRBJ1-5, the full variable domain is NAGVMQNPRHLVRRRGQEARLRCSPMKGHSHVYWYRQLPEEGLKFMVYLQKENIIDESGMPKERFSAEFPKEGPSILRIQQVVRGDSAAYFCASSRGTDSNQPQHFGDGTRLSIL.

The chain recombines TRBV19 with TRBJ1-1; 7 bases line up with TRBD1. The CDR3 consists of 16 residues. The germline gives CDR1 LNHDA, CDR2 SQIVND (reference sequence). V was clipped by 5 bases and J by 2 bases; unmatched bases: 11. The CDR3 spells CASSSPPDRLNTEAFF. DNA for the CDR3: TGTGCCAGTAGTTCACCACCGGACAGGTTAAACACTGAAGCTTTCTTT.

The chain recombines TRBV7-6 with TRBJ1-2; D remains unclear. Germline V CDR1 and CDR2: SGHVS, FNYEAQ. V lost 0 bases and J lost 6, with 14 bases in between. This CDR3 comprises 15 residues. The CDR3 DNA reads TGTGCCAGCAGCTTAGCGGACGGAGGGAAGGATGGCTACACCTTC. It translates to CASSLADGGKDGYTF.

This chain connects TRBV11-2 to TRBJ2-3; possibly TRBD1 for D (5 bases). Germline V gives CDR1 SGHAT, CDR2 FQNNGV. The CDR3 is made up of 14 amino acids. Deletions cut 5 bases from V and 11 bases from J, with 20 bases between. Here the CDR3 reads CASSHRSEGDEQYF. In DNA form, the CDR3 reads TGTGCCAGCAGCCACCGCTCTGAAGGGGATGAGCAGTATTTT.

V usage is TRBV19 and J usage is TRBJ2-2, with TRBD1 matching over 7 bases. The CDR3 has 16 residues. Germline loops: CDR1 LNHDA, CDR2 SQIVND (reference sequence). The V segment lost 7 bases and the J segment 4 bases; nucleotides outside the gene matches: 12. CDR3: CASTISPYRGTGELFF. CDR3 DNA: TGTGCCAGTACCATATCTCCATACAGGGGCACCGGGGAGCTGTTTTTT.

V is TRBV7-8 and J is TRBJ1-1; 7 bases align to TRBD1. The germline V gene encodes CDR1 SGHVS and CDR2 FQNEAQ. V lost 5 bases and J lost 3; bases outside the gene matches: 15. The CDR3 runs to 17 residues. Written as DNA, the CDR3 is TGTGCCAGCAGCCCCAGCCGTCCGACAGGGTGGGACACTGAAGCTTTCTTT. Protein product: CASSPSRPTGWDTEAFF.

In DNA form, the CDR3 reads TGTGCCAGCAGCGTAGTTGGACTAGCGGGAGTGGAACAGTTCTTC. It encodes CASSVVGLAGVEQFF. The chain carries TRBV9 and TRBJ2-1; 13 nucleotides match TRBD2. This CDR3 contains 15 residues. Unmatched junction bases numbered 7, after V lost 0 bases and J lost 13 bases. Germline loops: CDR1 SGDLS, CDR2 YYNGEE.

The rearrangement joins TRBV9 to TRBJ2-3; 9 positions agree with TRBD2. With 0 bases clipped from V and 1 base from J, the junction kept 3 bases outside the gene matches. Germline CDR1 and CDR2: SGDLS and YYNGEE. The CDR3 spans 16 residues. CDR3 DNA sequence: TGTGCCAGCAGCGTAGGTCCTAGCGGGGGCACAGATACGCAGTATTTT. The encoded protein is CASSVGPSGGTDTQYF.

This chain joins TRBV25-1 and TRBJ2-3, with 7 bases that match TRBD2. V was clipped by 2 bases and J by 1 base; unmatched bases: 6. Germline loops: CDR1 MGHDK, CDR2 SYGVNS. The CDR3 is made up of 16 amino acids. CDR3 amino acids: CASSEPLAVRTDTQYF. DNA of the CDR3: TGTGCCAGCAGTGAACCCCTAGCGGTACGCACAGATACGCAGTATTTT.

The chain has TRBV7-9 and TRBJ2-1; the D gene is possibly TRBD1 (5 bases). This CDR3 is built from 14 residues. V lost 5 bases and J 3 bases, leaving 11 bases between the germline ends. Germline V gene sequence: CDR1 SEHNR, CDR2 FQNEAQ (reference sequence). CDR3 sequence reads: CASSLQGSYNEQFF. DNA of the CDR3: TGTGCCAGCAGCCTCCAGGGTAGCTACAATGAGCAGTTCTTC.

The V call is TRBV7-2, the J call TRBJ1-5; no firm D call. There are 12 residues in the CDR3. The germline gives CDR1 SGHTA, CDR2 FQGNSA. V lost 4 bases and J 7 bases, leaving 8 bases between the germline ends. CDR3 DNA: TGTGCCAGCAGCTCGTCACAACAGCCCCAGCATTTT. Encoded protein: CASSSSQQPQHF.

This chain connects TRBV6-6 to TRBJ2-7, with 7 nucleotides matching TRBD1. In germline, CDR1 is MNHNY, CDR2 SVGAGI (reference sequence). The CDR3 spans 12 residues. The V segment lost 5 bases and the J segment 7 bases; nucleotides outside the gene matches: 5. CDR3 in amino acids: CASSNYRGEQYF. CDR3 in DNA: TGTGCCAGCAGTAACTACAGGGGAGAGCAGTACTTC.

The rearrangement uses TRBV5-1 and TRBJ1-1, with D perhaps TRBD1 (6 bases). The germline V gene has CDR1 SGHRS and CDR2 YFSETQ. Deletions cut 4 bases from V and 5 bases from J, with 12 bases between. The CDR3 runs to 13 residues. CDR3 coding DNA: TGCGCCAGCAGCCGGGGGGCTGGAACTGAAGCTTTCTTT. Its protein product is CASSRGAGTEAFF.